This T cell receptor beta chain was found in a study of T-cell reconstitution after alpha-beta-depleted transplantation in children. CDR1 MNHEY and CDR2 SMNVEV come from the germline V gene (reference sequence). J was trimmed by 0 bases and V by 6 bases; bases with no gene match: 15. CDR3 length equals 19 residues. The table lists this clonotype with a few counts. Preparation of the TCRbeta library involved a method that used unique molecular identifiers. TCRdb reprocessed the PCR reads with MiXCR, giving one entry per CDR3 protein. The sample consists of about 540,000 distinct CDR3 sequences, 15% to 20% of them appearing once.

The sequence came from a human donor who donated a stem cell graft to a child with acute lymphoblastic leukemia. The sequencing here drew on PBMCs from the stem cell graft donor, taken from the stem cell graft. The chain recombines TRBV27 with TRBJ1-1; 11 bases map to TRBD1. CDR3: CASSDHAGTGGGMNTEAFF. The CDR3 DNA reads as TGTGCCAGCAGCGATCACGCCGGGACAGGGGGGGGGATGAACACTGAAGCTTTCTTT.